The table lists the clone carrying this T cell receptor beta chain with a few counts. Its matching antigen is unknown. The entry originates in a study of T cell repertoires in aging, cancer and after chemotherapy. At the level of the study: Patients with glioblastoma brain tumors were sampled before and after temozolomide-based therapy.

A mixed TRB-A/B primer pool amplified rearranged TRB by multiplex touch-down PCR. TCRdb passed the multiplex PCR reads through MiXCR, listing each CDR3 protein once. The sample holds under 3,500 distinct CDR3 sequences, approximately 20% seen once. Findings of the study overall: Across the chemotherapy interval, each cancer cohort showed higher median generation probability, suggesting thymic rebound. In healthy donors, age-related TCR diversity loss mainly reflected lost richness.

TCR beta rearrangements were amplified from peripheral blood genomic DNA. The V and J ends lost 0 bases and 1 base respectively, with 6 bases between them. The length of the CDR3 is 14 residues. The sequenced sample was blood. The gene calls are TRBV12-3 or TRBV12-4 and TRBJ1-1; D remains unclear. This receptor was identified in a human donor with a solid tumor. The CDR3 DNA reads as TGTGCCAGCAGTTTAGCGGTCAGGAACACTGAAGCTTTCTTT. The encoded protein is CASSLAVRNTEAFF.